This TCR beta chain was profiled in a study of CD8+ T cells in alopecia areata. The CDR3 spans 13 residues. Germline V CDR1 and CDR2: SQVTM, ANQGSEA. Trimming shortened V by 2 bases and J by 2 bases, and 4 bases separated the two germline ends. This clone was recorded only once. Indicated treatment: oral pan-JAK inhibitor, 5-10 mg twice daily. TCR sequencing used cDNA made by reverse transcription of extracted RNA. Generated by immunoSEQ multiplex PCR, the TCRdb table keeps only in-frame clones and is missing some. The sample lists about 190,000 clones, 50% to 70% seen once, with roughly 1.3% in the top ten.

This sequence joins TRBV29-1 and TRBJ2-6; D call uncertain. This receptor was taken from a human donor with alopecia areata. Sample: CD4+ T cells sorted from blood, taken between weeks 49 and 50, from a patient treated with tofacitinib. The CDR3 loop is CSVESAGANVLTF. The CDR3, as DNA: TGCAGCGTTGAAAGTGCTGGGGCCAACGTCCTGACTTTC.